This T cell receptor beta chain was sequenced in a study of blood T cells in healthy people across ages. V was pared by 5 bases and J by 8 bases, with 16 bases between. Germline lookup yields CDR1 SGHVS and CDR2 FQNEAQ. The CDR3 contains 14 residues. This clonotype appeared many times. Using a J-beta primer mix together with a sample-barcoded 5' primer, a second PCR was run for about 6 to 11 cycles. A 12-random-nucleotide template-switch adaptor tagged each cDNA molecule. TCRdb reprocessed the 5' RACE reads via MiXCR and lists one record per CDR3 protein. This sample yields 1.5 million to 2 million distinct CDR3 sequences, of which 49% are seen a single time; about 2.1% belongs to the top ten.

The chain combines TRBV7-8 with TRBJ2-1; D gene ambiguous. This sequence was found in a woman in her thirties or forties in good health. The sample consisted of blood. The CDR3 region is CASSPRYGVDEQFF. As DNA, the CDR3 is TGTGCCAGCAGCCCCCGGTATGGGGTCGATGAGCAGTTCTTC.